This record concerns one T cell receptor beta chain sequence. This record belongs to a study of shared clonotypes between healthy human individuals. V lost 8 bases and J 1 base, leaving 12 bases between the germline ends. The CDR3 extends over 15 amino acids. The V gene's germline CDR1 is MDHEN and CDR2 SYDVKM. Sequencing used immunoSEQ multiplex PCR; TCRdb keeps in-frame clones, though not all of them. The sample includes 2 million to 2.5 million clones, more than 85% of them seen just once. The receptor's source is a man between 18 and 29 years old in good health. Some clones in this sample may be carry-over from other donors' samples. V gene TRBV28 combines with J gene TRBJ2-6, with a weak D call TRBD2 (6 bases). Sequenced: naive CD4+ T cells from PBMCs. The subset here: CD45RA+ positively selected. The CDR3 loop reads CASHGGRSGANVLTF. CDR3 sequence (DNA): TGTGCCAGCCATGGAGGGCGGTCTGGGGCCAACGTCCTGACTTTC.